The sequence of this T cell receptor beta chain was determined in a study of T cells in Graves' hyperthyroidism and ophthalmopathy. V was clipped by 2 bases and J by 3 bases; unmatched bases: 3. CDR3 size: 15 residues. Germline V gene data show CDR1 as MDHEN and CDR2 as SYDVKM. Fresh peripheral blood, roughly 9.8 ml of it, supplied the PBMCs. There were TCR beta CDR3 regions amplified from RNA transcripts. A set of HTBI primers served as the primers for a first-round RT-PCR of the TCR CDR3. TCRdb fed the multiplex PCR reads into MiXCR, producing one record per CDR3 protein. The data contain hundreds of thousands of distinct CDR3 sequences, around 15% of them singletons.

The TCR comes from a woman in her thirties or forties with Graves' ophthalmopathy. The chain is built from TRBV28 and TRBJ2-2; TRBD1 aligns across 7 bases. Sequencing input: blood. CDR3 sequence reads: CASSLSQGDTGELFF. CDR3 in DNA: TGTGCCAGCAGTTTAAGTCAGGGGGACACCGGGGAGCTGTTTTTT.